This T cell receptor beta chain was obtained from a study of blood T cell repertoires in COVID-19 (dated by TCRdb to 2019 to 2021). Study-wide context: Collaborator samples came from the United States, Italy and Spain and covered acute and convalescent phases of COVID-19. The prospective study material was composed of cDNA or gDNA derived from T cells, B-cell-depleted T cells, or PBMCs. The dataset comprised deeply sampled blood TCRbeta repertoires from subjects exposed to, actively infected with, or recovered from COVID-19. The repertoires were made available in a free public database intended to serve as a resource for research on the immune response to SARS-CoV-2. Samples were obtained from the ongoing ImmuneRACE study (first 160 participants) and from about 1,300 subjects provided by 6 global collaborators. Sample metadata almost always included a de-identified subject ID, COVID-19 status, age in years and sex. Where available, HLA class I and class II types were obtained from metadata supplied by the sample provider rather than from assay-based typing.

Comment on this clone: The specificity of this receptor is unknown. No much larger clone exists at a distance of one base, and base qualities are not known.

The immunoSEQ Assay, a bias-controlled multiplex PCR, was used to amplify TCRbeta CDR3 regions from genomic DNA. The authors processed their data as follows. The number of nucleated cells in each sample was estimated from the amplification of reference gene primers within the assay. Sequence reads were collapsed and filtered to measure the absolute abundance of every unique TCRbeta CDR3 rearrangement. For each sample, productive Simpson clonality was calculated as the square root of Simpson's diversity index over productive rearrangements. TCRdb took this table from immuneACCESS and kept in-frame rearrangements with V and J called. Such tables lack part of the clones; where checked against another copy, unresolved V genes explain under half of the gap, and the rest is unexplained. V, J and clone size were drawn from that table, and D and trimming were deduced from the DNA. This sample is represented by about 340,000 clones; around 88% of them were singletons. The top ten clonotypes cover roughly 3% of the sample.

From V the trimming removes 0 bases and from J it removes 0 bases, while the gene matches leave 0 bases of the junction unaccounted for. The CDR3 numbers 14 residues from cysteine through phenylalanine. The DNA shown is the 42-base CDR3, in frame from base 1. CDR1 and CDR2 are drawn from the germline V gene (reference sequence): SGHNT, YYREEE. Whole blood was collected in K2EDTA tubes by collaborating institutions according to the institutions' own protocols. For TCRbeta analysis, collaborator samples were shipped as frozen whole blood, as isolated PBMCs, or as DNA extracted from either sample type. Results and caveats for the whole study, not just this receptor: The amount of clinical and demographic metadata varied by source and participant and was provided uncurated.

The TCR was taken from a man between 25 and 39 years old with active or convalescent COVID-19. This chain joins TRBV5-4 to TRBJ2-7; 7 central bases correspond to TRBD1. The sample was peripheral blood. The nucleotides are TGTGCCAGCAGCTTGGGGGACAGCTCCTACGAGCAGTACTTC. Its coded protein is CASSLGDSSYEQYF.